Each of the 21 T cell receptor beta chains below was sequenced from the same sample in a study of blood T cell repertoires in COVID-19 (dated by TCRdb to 2018 to 2020). Library construction relied on the immunoSEQ multiplex PCR assay. This immuneACCESS table, as held by TCRdb, lists in-frame sequences with V and J called but not all clones. Of the missing ones, under half trace to an unresolved V gene in checked studies; the others have no known cause. For this sample there are roughly 250,000 clones; more than 85% appear just once. Clones ranked in the top ten supply roughly 0.8% of the sample. The specimen sequenced was peripheral blood. These receptors were collected from a man aged 25-45 years with acute or convalescent COVID-19.

The V and J genes are TRBV7-8 and TRBJ1-5, with D tentatively TRBD1 (6 bases). Germline V gene sequence: CDR1 SGHVS, CDR2 FQNEAQ. Trimming removed 5 bases from V and 5 bases from J, with 13 bases in between. The CDR3 contains 14 residues. The CDR3: CASSRINRDQPQHF. CDR3 nucleotides: TGTGCCAGCAGCCGAATTAACAGGGATCAGCCCCAGCATTTT.

Only one count was recorded for this clone. The chain couples TRBV3-1 (or the pseudogene TRBV3-2) to TRBJ2-1, with D possibly matching TRBD2 (5 bases). The CDR3 is 16 amino acids. The germline V gene encodes CDR1 LGHDT and CDR2 YNNKEL (reference sequence). Between the trimmed V and J ends, which lost 6 bases and 5 bases, there was a span of 20 bases. The CDR3 DNA reads TGTGCCAGCAGGCCTGAGTCGCGGGTTTCACACAATGAGCAGTTCTTC. Translated, it gives CASRPESRVSHNEQFF.

This chain links TRBV19 with TRBJ2-5; a possible D gene is TRBD1 (6 bases). V was pared by 5 bases and J by 6 bases, with 13 bases between. CDR1 is LNHDA, CDR2 SQIVND, per germline (reference sequence). The CDR3 extends over 13 amino acids. This CDR3 is CASSQQGFQTQYF. The CDR3 DNA reads as TGTGCCAGTAGTCAACAGGGTTTTCAGACCCAGTACTTC.

Here the CDR3 DNA reads TGCAGTGCTAGTATCGGACTAGCGGGGGGAAATGAGCAGTTCTTC. This encodes CSASIGLAGGNEQFF. The chain combines TRBV20-1 with TRBJ2-1; 14 bases line up with TRBD2. Looked up from germline, CDR1 is DFQATT and CDR2 is SNEGSKA (reference sequence). The V gene end was trimmed by 3 bases and the J gene end by 7 bases; junction bases not matched to a gene: 5. This CDR3 spans 15 amino acids.

This chain joins TRBV18 and TRBJ2-3, with D possibly being TRBD2 (7 bases). CDR3 length: 15 amino acids. V shed 6 bases and J shed 2 bases, with 15 bases lying between them. Per the germline V gene, CDR1 is KGHSH and CDR2 is LQKENI. In DNA, the CDR3 is TGTGCCAGCTCCCTTGTCGGGGGGCTCACAGATACGCAGTATTTT. It yields the protein CASSLVGGLTDTQYF.

The chain joins TRBV9 to TRBJ2-2; 7 positions agree with TRBD1. Per germline, CDR1 SGDLS and CDR2 YYNGEE. This CDR3 has 15 amino acids. The trim removed 4 bases at V and 1 base at J, leaving 4 bases unmatched. The CDR3 here is CASSPRTGNTGELFF. CDR3 bases: TGTGCCAGCAGCCCCCGGACAGGGAACACCGGGGAGCTGTTTTTT.

The CDR3 loop reads CASSLGLAAPSYEQYF. The CDR3 DNA sequence: TGCGCCAGCAGCTTAGGGCTAGCGGCCCCCTCCTACGAGCAGTACTTC. V usage is TRBV5-1 and J usage is TRBJ2-7, with TRBD2 matching 7 bases. CDR3 length: 16 residues. Germline trimming cut 2 bases from V and 0 bases from J; bases unmatched to any gene: 8. Per the germline V gene, CDR1 is SGHRS and CDR2 is YFSETQ.

V and J are TRBV27 and TRBJ1-1, with 11 bases that match TRBD1. Per germline, CDR1 MNHEY and CDR2 SMNVEV (reference sequence). The CDR3 sequence is 14 residues long. The V gene end was trimmed by 9 bases and the J gene end by 1 base; junction bases not matched to a gene: 4. CDR3 protein: CASVGQGANTEAFF. DNA of the CDR3: TGTGCCAGTGTCGGACAGGGGGCGAACACTGAAGCTTTCTTT.

V gene TRBV29-1 combines with J gene TRBJ1-3; D possibly corresponds to TRBD1 (5 bases). The CDR3 spans 14 residues. The V gene's germline CDR1 is SQVTM and CDR2 ANQGSEA. V was pared by 7 bases and J by 4 bases, with 17 bases between. CDR3 amino acids: CSARGGGSGNTIYF. DNA for the CDR3: TGCAGCGCCCGAGGCGGGGGTTCGGGAAACACCATATATTTT.

This chain connects TRBV7-3 to TRBJ1-1; 7 positions match TRBD1. This CDR3 has 14 amino acids. Germline trimming cut 3 bases from V and 3 bases from J; bases unmatched to any gene: 4. CDR1 SGHTA and CDR2 FQGTGA come from the germline V gene. The DNA for the CDR3 is TGTGCCAGCAGCTTTGGGACAGAGTACACTGAAGCTTTCTTT. Translated, it gives CASSFGTEYTEAFF.

This chain links TRBV7-9 with TRBJ2-7, with D possibly matching TRBD1 (6 bases). V lost 5 bases and J 4 bases, leaving 12 bases between the germline ends. Per germline, CDR1 SEHNR and CDR2 FQNEAQ (reference sequence). The length of the CDR3 is 13 residues. In nucleotides, the CDR3 is TGTGCCAGCAGCCGATCACAGGGATACGAGCAGTACTTC. This translates into CASSRSQGYEQYF.

The chain joins TRBV28 to TRBJ1-5; the D is unclear. This CDR3 spans 16 amino acids. V lost 2 bases, J lost 2 bases, and 13 bases lay in between. Germline values: CDR1 MDHEN, CDR2 SYDVKM. This CDR3 reads CASSLQFAARNQPQHF. CDR3 nucleotide sequence: TGTGCCAGCAGTTTACAGTTCGCGGCCCGCAATCAGCCCCAGCATTTT.

DNA for the CDR3: TGTGCCAGCAGCGCGACTCCGGGACAGTTCACTGAAGCTTTCTTT. It encodes CASSATPGQFTEAFF. This chain joins TRBV9 and TRBJ1-1; TRBD1 aligns across 7 bases. Trimming removed 3 bases from V and 4 bases from J; junction bases left unmatched: 9. This CDR3 is 15 amino acids long. Germline CDR1 is SGDLS and CDR2 is YYNGEE.

The rearrangement links TRBV28 to TRBJ1-1; 7 nucleotides match TRBD1. After removal of 6 bases from V and 1 base from J, the junction contained 17 bases not matched to a gene. The CDR3 length is 18 residues. Germline CDR1 MDHEN, CDR2 SYDVKM. The CDR3: CASREMGRGVGWNTEAFF. The CDR3 region has the DNA TGTGCCAGCAGGGAAATGGGCAGGGGGGTAGGTTGGAACACTGAAGCTTTCTTT.

This chain joins TRBV18 and TRBJ2-5, with 9 positions matching TRBD2. Trimming removed 5 bases from V and 2 bases from J; junction bases left unmatched: 6. The CDR3 sequence is 15 residues long. In germline, CDR1 is KGHSH, CDR2 LQKENI. CDR3 protein: CASSTAAGGQETQYF. The CDR3 coding sequence is TGTGCCAGCTCAACCGCTGCGGGGGGGCAAGAGACCCAGTACTTC.

On this clone: Other nucleotide sequences from this sample produce the same CDR3. CDR3 in amino acids: CASSLDRSSYNEQFF. The CDR3 bases are TGTGCCAGCAGTCTAGACAGGTCCTCCTACAATGAGCAGTTCTTC. The chain links TRBV27 to TRBJ2-1, with D perhaps matching TRBD1 (6 bases). The CDR3 has 15 amino acids. The V end was cut by 5 bases, the J end by 0 bases, with 11 bases between. Germline V CDR1 and CDR2: MNHEY, SMNVEV (reference sequence).

The V gene is TRBV6-5, the J gene TRBJ2-5; 7 bases are a match to TRBD2. CDR1 and CDR2 (germline): MNHEY, SVGAGI. The V and J ends lost 1 base and 5 bases, in that order; junction bases with no gene match: 7. The CDR3 loop spans 15 amino acids. CDR3 bases: TGTGCCAGCAGTTACTTTGGCGGGGGTCGGGAGACCCAGTACTTC. As protein: CASSYFGGGRETQYF.

This chain joins TRBV5-1 and TRBJ2-3; possibly TRBD2 for D (6 bases). The CDR3 loop spans 14 amino acids. V lost 0 bases to trimming and J lost 4 bases, with 9 bases between them. Germline V CDR1 and CDR2: SGHRS, YFSETQ. The DNA of the CDR3 is TGCGCCAGCAGCTTGGGGGACTCCTCAGATACGCAGTATTTT. Residues: CASSLGDSSDTQYF.

The chain joins TRBV4-2 to TRBJ2-7; 10 bases are a match to TRBD2. Germline trimming cut 1 base from V and 5 bases from J; bases unmatched to any gene: 2. This CDR3 spans 14 amino acids. Germline-derived CDR1 and CDR2 are LGHNA and YNFKEQ. The CDR3 region has the DNA TGTGCCAGCAGCCAAGTAGCGGGAGGAAACGAGCAGTACTTC. This gives the protein CASSQVAGGNEQYF.

The chain employs TRBV19 and TRBJ2-7; possible D gene TRBD1, 5 bases. CDR3 length: 12 amino acids. Germline-derived CDR1 and CDR2 are LNHDA and SQIVND (reference sequence). Deletions cut 3 bases from V and 5 bases from J, with 8 bases between. The CDR3 DNA sequence: TGTGCCAGTAGTATGTGGGGCGACGAGCAGTACTTC. It specifies CASSMWGDEQYF.

The chain couples TRBV6-1 to TRBJ1-5; D unclear. Germline assignment: CDR1 MNHNS and CDR2 SASEGT. The CDR3 is 14 residues long. V was trimmed by 0 bases and J by 7 bases, leaving 10 bases between them. CDR3 sequence: CASSEATGVQPQHF. The CDR3 nucleotides read TGTGCCAGCAGTGAAGCGACCGGGGTCCAGCCCCAGCATTTT.